The 13 T cell receptor beta chains listed next were all sequenced from one sample in a study of technical replicates of blood from several donors. Profiling relied on immunoSEQ multiplex PCR, and the TCRdb table lists in-frame clones only, not all of them. This table holds some 76,000 clones, under 99% found once. Sequencing used T cells isolated from PBMCs. The receptors here all came from a human donor in good health.

This rearrangement joins TRBV25-1 to TRBJ1-1, with 10 positions matching TRBD1. The trim removed 8 bases at V and 7 bases at J, leaving 7 bases unmatched. CDR3 size: 13 residues. Germline loops: CDR1 MGHDK, CDR2 SYGVNS. CDR3 sequence (DNA): TGTGCCAGCGTAGGGACAGGGGAGAGTGAAGCTTTCTTT. Its translation: CASVGTGESEAFF.

The chain is built from TRBV6-5 and TRBJ2-2, with a tentative D call TRBD2 (5 bases). V was trimmed by 7 bases and J by 5 bases, leaving 8 bases between them. The length of the CDR3 is 12 residues. CDR1 MNHEY and CDR2 SVGAGI come from the germline V gene. The CDR3: CASTRRTGELFF. CDR3 DNA sequence: TGTGCCAGCACCAGGAGGACCGGGGAGCTGTTTTTT.

This chain joins TRBV10-3 and TRBJ1-4; D call uncertain. Germline CDR1 is ENHRY and CDR2 is SYGVKD. The V and J ends lost 0 bases and 5 bases respectively, with 10 bases between them. This CDR3 comprises 15 residues. The CDR3 sequence: CAISESVRLNEKLFF. DNA of the CDR3: TGTGCCATCAGTGAGTCGGTGCGGTTAAATGAAAAACTGTTTTTT.

The chain joins TRBV6-1 to TRBJ2-7; the D gene is possibly TRBD2 (6 bases). Germline CDR1 MNHNS, CDR2 SASEGT. V was pared by 6 bases and J by 2 bases, with 11 bases between. There are 13 residues in the CDR3. The CDR3 coding sequence is TGTGCCAGCAGCCAGGGCGGGACCTACGAGCAGTACTTC. It specifies CASSQGGTYEQYF.

The V and J genes are TRBV28 and TRBJ2-5; maybe TRBD1 (7 bases). Trimming took off 5 bases at V and 7 bases at J, with 20 bases between the two ends. Germline V gene sequence: CDR1 MDHEN, CDR2 SYDVKM. This CDR3 spans 15 amino acids. CDR3 coding DNA: TGTGCCAGCAGTCCCAATTCAGGGGGGAGGTTGACCCAGTACTTC. It yields the protein CASSPNSGGRLTQYF.

The chain combines TRBV10-2 with TRBJ2-7; 12 bases align to TRBD2. The CDR3 totals 14 residues. Germline lookup yields CDR1 WSHSY and CDR2 SAAADI. The trim removed 6 bases at V and 4 bases at J, leaving 4 bases unmatched. The CDR3 sequence is CASRETSGRYEQYF. The CDR3 DNA sequence: TGCGCCAGCAGAGAGACTAGCGGGAGATACGAGCAGTACTTC.

This chain joins TRBV30 and TRBJ1-5; a possible D gene is TRBD1 (5 bases). CDR1 is GTSNPN, CDR2 SVGIG, per germline (reference sequence). This CDR3 is 12 amino acids long. The V and J ends lost 4 bases and 9 bases respectively, with 13 bases between them. The CDR3 bases are TGTGCCTGGAACAGACAGTCTGGGCCCCAGCATTTT. This translates into CAWNRQSGPQHF.

This chain links TRBV6-1 with TRBJ1-1; 8 nucleotides align to TRBD1. Germline trimming cut 7 bases from V and 4 bases from J; bases unmatched to any gene: 8. Germline values: CDR1 MNHNS, CDR2 SASEGT. The CDR3 has 14 residues. This chain's CDR3 is CASKSQGASTEAFF. The CDR3 nucleotides read TGTGCCAGCAAATCCCAGGGGGCGAGCACTGAAGCTTTCTTT.

This clone occurred a few times. This rearrangement joins TRBV19 to TRBJ1-5; weak D call: TRBD1 (6 bases). The germline V and J ends were trimmed by 6 bases and 1 base, with 10 bases remaining between them. Germline assignment: CDR1 LNHDA and CDR2 SQIVND (reference sequence). The CDR3 sequence is 14 residues long. The DNA of the CDR3 is TGTGCCAGTAGCTTTGGACAGAGCAATCAGCCCCAGCATTTT. Its protein is CASSFGQSNQPQHF.

The V call is TRBV5-1, the J call TRBJ2-7; TRBD1 aligns across 9 bases. CDR3 length equals 16 residues. Germline CDR1 reads SGHRS; CDR2 reads YFSETQ. With V trimmed by 3 bases and J by 1 base, 8 bases remained unmatched. In DNA, the CDR3 is TGCGCCAGCAGCTCAGCCCAGGGACAGGGTTCCTACGAGCAGTACTTC. Translation gives CASSSAQGQGSYEQYF.

V is TRBV9 and J is TRBJ1-3, with 9 bases identical to TRBD1. Germline V lookup: CDR1 SGDLS, CDR2 YYNGEE. V shed 3 bases and J 2 bases; nucleotides not matched to a gene: 3. The CDR3 covers 15 residues. DNA of the CDR3: TGTGCCAGCAGCGAAGGGACAGGGACTGGAAACACCATATATTTT. This translates into CASSEGTGTGNTIYF.

The chain combines TRBV29-1 with TRBJ2-7; TRBD1 might be the D (5 bases). This CDR3 comprises 13 residues. Germline V gene sequence: CDR1 SQVTM, CDR2 ANQGSEA. The ends were cut back, 4 bases at V and 2 bases at J, with 12 bases in the middle. The CDR3 region is CSVVPGITYEQYF. The CDR3 DNA reads as TGCAGCGTTGTACCAGGGATAACCTACGAGCAGTACTTC.

The rearrangement uses TRBV15 and TRBJ2-5; D possibly corresponds to TRBD2 (7 bases). The length of the CDR3 is 15 residues. Germline assignment: CDR1 LNHNV and CDR2 YYDKDF (reference sequence). The germline V and J ends were trimmed by 4 bases and 2 bases, with 14 bases remaining between them. The CDR3 bases are TGTGCCACCAGCACCTGGGGGGGACAACAAGAGACCCAGTACTTC. It yields the protein CATSTWGGQQETQYF.